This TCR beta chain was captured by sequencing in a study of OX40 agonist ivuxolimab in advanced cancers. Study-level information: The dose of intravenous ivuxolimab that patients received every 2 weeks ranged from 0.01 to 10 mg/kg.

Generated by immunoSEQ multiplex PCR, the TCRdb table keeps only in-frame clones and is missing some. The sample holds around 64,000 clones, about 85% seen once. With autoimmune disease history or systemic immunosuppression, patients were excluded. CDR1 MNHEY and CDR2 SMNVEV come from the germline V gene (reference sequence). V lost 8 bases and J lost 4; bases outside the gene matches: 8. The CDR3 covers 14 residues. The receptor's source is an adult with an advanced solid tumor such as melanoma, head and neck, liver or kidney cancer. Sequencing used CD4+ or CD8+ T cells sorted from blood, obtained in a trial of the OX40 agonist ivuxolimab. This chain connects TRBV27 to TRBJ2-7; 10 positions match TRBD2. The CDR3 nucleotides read TGTGCCAGCCACCGAGCGGGGGGGCGATACGAGCAGTACTTC. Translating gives CASHRAGGRYEQYF.